Listed here are 30 T cell receptor beta chains from one sample, sequenced in a study of OX40 agonist ivuxolimab in advanced cancers. TCRdb's copy holds only in-frame clones and misses some; the assay was immunoSEQ multiplex PCR. The sample consists of 65,000 to 90,000 clones, about 90% of them appearing once. Sequences were derived from CD4+ or CD8+ T cells sorted from blood, sampled in a trial of the OX40 agonist ivuxolimab. The receptors stem from an adult with an advanced solid tumor such as melanoma, head and neck, liver or kidney cancer.

The gene calls are TRBV6-6 and TRBJ1-2; weak D call: TRBD1 (6 bases). The CDR3 runs 13 residues. The V end lost 7 bases, the J end lost 8 bases, and 17 bases lay between the germline ends. Germline CDR1 and CDR2: MNHNY and SVGAGI (reference sequence). Here the CDR3 DNA reads TGTGCCAGCAAGACCGAAGGGGGTCAGGGCTACACCTTC. This codes for CASKTEGGQGYTF.

CDR3: CASSQWNGNTIYF. The CDR3, as DNA: TGTGCCAGCAGTCAGTGGAACGGAAACACCATATATTTT. The rearrangement links TRBV27 to TRBJ1-3; no firm D call. This CDR3 spans 13 amino acids. The germline V gene has CDR1 MNHEY and CDR2 SMNVEV (reference sequence). V lost 5 bases to trimming and J lost 4 bases, with 9 bases between them.

This clone was detected only once. The rearrangement uses TRBV18 and TRBJ2-1; D possibly corresponds to TRBD1 (6 bases). Trimming stripped 3 bases from V and 6 bases from J, with 15 bases between. Germline V lookup: CDR1 KGHSH, CDR2 LQKENI. The CDR3 covers 15 residues. The CDR3 coding sequence is TGTGCCAGCTCACCGGGATGGGGGACAATCAATGAGCAGTTCTTC. Encoded protein: CASSPGWGTINEQFF. The complete variable domain, with remaining parts taken from reference TRBV18 and TRBJ2-1, reads NAGVMQNPRHLVRRRGQEARLRCSPMKGHSHVYWYRQLPEEGLKFMVYLQKENIIDESGMPKERFSAEFPKEGPSILRIQQVVRGDSAAYFCASSPGWGTINEQFFGPGTRLTVL.

The V call is TRBV5-1, the J call TRBJ2-5, with 8 bases that match TRBD2. The V and J ends lost 4 bases and 2 bases, in that order; junction bases with no gene match: 4. This CDR3 is 14 amino acids long. The germline CDR1 and CDR2 sequences are SGHRS and YFSETQ. CDR3: CASSRAGEQETQYF. The CDR3 DNA is TGCGCCAGCAGCAGAGCGGGGGAGCAAGAGACCCAGTACTTC. Full variable domain (rest looked up from reference TRBV5-1 and TRBJ2-5): KAGVTQTPRYLIKTRGQQVTLSCSPISGHRSVSWYQQTPGQGLQFLFEYFSETQRNKGNFPGRFSGRQFSNSRSEMNVSTLELGDSALYLCASSRAGEQETQYFGPGTRLLVL.

The sample holds one count of this clone. DNA for the CDR3: TGTGCCCACAGGGGGAAGGGGGAAAAACTGTTTTTT. This codes for CAHRGKGEKLFF. This sequence joins TRBV11-2 and TRBJ1-4; 8 bases align to TRBD1. From germline, CDR1 is SGHAT and CDR2 FQNNGV. Trimming cost V 11 bases and J 8 bases; bases outside gene matches: 7. This CDR3 is built from 12 residues.

V and J are TRBV5-1 and TRBJ2-7, with D perhaps TRBD1 (6 bases). The CDR3 loop spans 15 amino acids. The V end lost 4 bases, the J end lost 3 bases, and 17 bases lay between the germline ends. CDR1 is SGHRS and CDR2 is YFSETQ in the germline V gene. CDR3 DNA sequence: TGCGCCAGCAGCCTTACCCAGGGGAACTTCTACGAGCAGTACTTC. Its protein is CASSLTQGNFYEQYF.

The chain links TRBV19 to TRBJ1-1, with D possibly being TRBD1 (6 bases). Germline CDR1 is LNHDA and CDR2 is SQIVND (reference sequence). Trimming took 11 bases from V and 0 from J, leaving 16 bases between them. This CDR3 contains 14 residues. CDR3 amino acids: CAARTATMNTEAFF. The DNA for the CDR3 is TGTGCCGCCCGGACAGCTACTATGAACACTGAAGCTTTCTTT.

CDR3: CASGLERARLEKLFF. CDR3 bases: TGTGCTAGTGGTTTAGAACGGGCCAGATTGGAAAAACTGTTTTTT. This chain joins TRBV12-5 and TRBJ1-4, with D unclear. V lost 3 bases to trimming and J lost 8 bases, with 16 bases between them. There are 15 residues in the CDR3. Germline-derived CDR1 and CDR2 are LGHNT and FRNRAP.

This chain connects TRBV5-1 to TRBJ2-1, with D hard to call. This CDR3 has 14 amino acids. The V gene lost 6 bases and the J gene lost 2 bases, with 12 bases spanning the gap. Germline CDR1 is SGHRS and CDR2 is YFSETQ. The CDR3 coding sequence is TGCGCCAGCACTCTTGGCGGAACCTACAATGAGCAGTTCTTC. This translates into CASTLGGTYNEQFF.

V is TRBV7-9 and J is TRBJ2-5, with unresolved D. Germline CDR1 is SEHNR and CDR2 is FQNEAQ (reference sequence). Between the trimmed V and J ends, which lost 5 bases and 1 base, there was a span of 11 bases. This CDR3 is built from 14 residues. The CDR3, as DNA: TGTGCCAGCAGCCTCATAGGCCCCCAAGAGACCCAGTACTTC. Protein sequence: CASSLIGPQETQYF.

This clone was detected once. The chain links TRBV5-1 to TRBJ2-7; D uncertain. CDR3 length: 13 amino acids. Trimming removed 4 bases from V and 6 bases from J, with 14 bases in between. Germline lookup yields CDR1 SGHRS and CDR2 YFSETQ. The CDR3 nucleotides are TGCGCCAGCAGCGGAAAGGCAGCAGGCGAGCAGTACTTC. This gives the protein CASSGKAAGEQYF.

This clone came up a few times. The chain carries TRBV7-9 and TRBJ2-7, with 7 positions matching TRBD2. This CDR3 region has 15 residues. Germline assignment: CDR1 SEHNR and CDR2 FQNEAQ (reference sequence). V was pared by 5 bases and J by 0 bases, with 7 bases of the junction left unmatched. CDR3 nucleotide sequence: TGTGCCAGCAGCCCTAGGGGCGGGAGCTCCTACGAGCAGTACTTC. Its protein product is CASSPRGGSSYEQYF.

The CDR3 loop is CASAGALGEQYF. Written as DNA, the CDR3 is TGTGCCAGCGCGGGAGCTCTGGGCGAGCAGTACTTC. The chain combines TRBV28 with TRBJ2-7, with TRBD2 identical over 7 bases. The V gene's germline CDR1 is MDHEN and CDR2 SYDVKM. The CDR3 covers 12 residues. The ends lost 8 bases at V and 6 bases at J; junction bases unmatched: 7.

In this sample, this clone turned up once. The V and J genes are TRBV6-5 and TRBJ1-2; a possible D gene is TRBD1 (5 bases). CDR3 length: 12 residues. Trimming stripped 6 bases from V and 8 bases from J, with 13 bases between. The V gene's germline CDR1 is MNHEY and CDR2 SVGAGI. DNA for the CDR3: TGTGCCAGCAGGGGGGGACTGGGAGGCTACACCTTC. This encodes CASRGGLGGYTF.

This clone came up once. The V and J genes are TRBV20-1 and TRBJ2-5; D unclear. Germline assignment: CDR1 DFQATT and CDR2 SNEGSKA (reference sequence). V lost 0 bases, J lost 2 bases, and 1 base lay in between. This CDR3 spans 11 amino acids. In DNA form, the CDR3 reads TGCAGTGCTAGAGAACAAGAGACCCAGTACTTC. This translates into CSAREQETQYF.

V usage is TRBV27 and J usage is TRBJ2-1; D gene ambiguous. The germline V gene has CDR1 MNHEY and CDR2 SMNVEV (reference sequence). The CDR3 spans 15 residues. V was shortened by 2 bases and J by 5 bases, with 13 bases between the two germline ends. The CDR3 reads CASSLAGRGNNEQFF. CDR3 coding DNA: TGTGCCAGCAGTTTAGCCGGCCGTGGGAACAATGAGCAGTTCTTC.

V gene TRBV2 combines with J gene TRBJ2-2; D gene unclear. V lost 3 bases, J lost 7 bases, and 6 bases lay in between. Germline V gives CDR1 SNHLY, CDR2 FYNNEI. This CDR3 contains 12 residues. The CDR3: CASSDLHGELFF. CDR3 nucleotides: TGTGCCAGCAGTGACCTACACGGGGAGCTGTTTTTT.

The chain combines TRBV27 with TRBJ2-7, with a weak D call TRBD1 (7 bases). Germline V CDR1 and CDR2: MNHEY, SMNVEV (reference sequence). The CDR3 runs 14 residues. The V end was cut by 6 bases, the J end by 7 bases, with 19 bases between. CDR3 sequence reads: CASSLLEGAREQYF. The CDR3 nucleotides read TGTGCCAGCAGCCTCCTGGAGGGGGCACGGGAGCAGTACTTC.

The chain carries TRBV6-5 and TRBJ2-5; 7 nucleotides agree with TRBD2. This CDR3 has 14 amino acids. The germline V gene has CDR1 MNHEY and CDR2 SVGAGI. Trimming removed 7 bases from V and 7 bases from J; junction bases left unmatched: 12. The CDR3 DNA is TGTGCCAGCATGGGGGGAGGGCCGGGCGGGACCCAGTACTTC. It yields the protein CASMGGGPGGTQYF.

This chain connects TRBV7-6 to TRBJ1-4, with a possible D match to TRBD1 (6 bases). The CDR3 length is 15 residues. CDR1 is SGHVS, CDR2 FNYEAQ, per germline. The V gene lost 5 bases and the J gene lost 3 bases, with 13 bases spanning the gap. CDR3 protein: CASSHGTSSNEKLFF. The CDR3 DNA is TGTGCCAGCAGCCATGGGACAAGTTCTAATGAAAAACTGTTTTTT.

The rearrangement joins TRBV2 to TRBJ2-5; D might be TRBD2 (5 bases). The CDR3 is 12 residues long. Looked up from germline, CDR1 is SNHLY and CDR2 is FYNNEI. V was pared by 3 bases and J by 13 bases, with 15 bases between. For the CDR3, the DNA is TGTGCCAGCAGTGACCCTAGCCCACCCCCGTACTTC. The encoded protein is CASSDPSPPPYF.

This chain uses TRBV28 with TRBJ1-1; maybe TRBD1 (6 bases). The V end was cut by 2 bases, the J end by 11 bases, with 12 bases between. The CDR3 totals 12 residues. Germline V gene sequence: CDR1 MDHEN, CDR2 SYDVKM. CDR3 amino acids: CASSLPNRAAFF. DNA of the CDR3: TGTGCCAGCAGTTTACCCAACAGGGCTGCTTTCTTT.

This chain links TRBV19 with TRBJ2-4; tentative D call: TRBD1 (5 bases). The CDR3 extends over 16 amino acids. Trimming took off 3 bases at V and 0 bases at J, with 12 bases between the two ends. CDR1 and CDR2 from the germline V gene are LNHDA and SQIVND (reference sequence). In DNA form, the CDR3 reads TGTGCCAGTAGTATGGCAGGACAAATAGCCAAAAACATTCAGTACTTC. Encoded protein: CASSMAGQIAKNIQYF. The variable domain in full, with the rest retrieved from reference TRBV19 and TRBJ2-4, is DGGITQSPKYLFRKEGQNVTLSCEQNLNHDAMYWYRQDPGQGLRLIYYSQIVNDFQKGDIAEGYSVSREKKESFPLTVTSAQKNPTAFYLCASSMAGQIAKNIQYFGAGTRLSVL.

This clone was detected only a few times. The chain links TRBV7-2 to TRBJ1-1; D is perhaps TRBD1 (6 bases). Trimming cost V 7 bases and J 0 bases, with 12 bases left between them. Germline V CDR1 and CDR2: SGHTA, FQGNSA. The CDR3 runs 14 residues. Written as DNA, the CDR3 is TGTGCCAGCACCCGGGACATCATGAACACTGAAGCTTTCTTT. This gives the protein CASTRDIMNTEAFF.

J is TRBJ2-5 and V is TRBV19, with TRBD1 identical over 11 bases. The CDR3 is 14 residues long. The germline CDR1 and CDR2 sequences are LNHDA and SQIVND (reference sequence). V lost 5 bases to trimming and J lost 4 bases; unmatched junction nucleotides: 3. The chain's CDR3 is CASSVGTGGETQYF. The CDR3 DNA sequence: TGTGCCAGTAGTGTCGGGACAGGGGGAGAGACCCAGTACTTC. The variable domain in full, with the rest retrieved from reference TRBV19 and TRBJ2-5, is DGGITQSPKYLFRKEGQNVTLSCEQNLNHDAMYWYRQDPGQGLRLIYYSQIVNDFQKGDIAEGYSVSREKKESFPLTVTSAQKNPTAFYLCASSVGTGGETQYFGPGTRLLVL.

This chain uses TRBV2 with TRBJ1-5; D is undetermined. V shed 4 bases and J shed 4 bases, with 8 bases lying between them. Germline assignment: CDR1 SNHLY and CDR2 FYNNEI. The CDR3 totals 13 residues. The CDR3 loop reads CASSVRQNQPQHF. The CDR3 DNA is TGTGCCAGCAGTGTGCGCCAGAATCAGCCCCAGCATTTT.

The chain recombines TRBV14 with TRBJ2-7, with 7 nucleotides matching TRBD2. This CDR3 has 18 residues. Germline CDR1 reads SGHDN; CDR2 reads FVKESK. The J segment lost 5 bases and the V segment lost 0 bases, leaving 16 bases of the junction unmatched. Here the CDR3 DNA reads TGTGCCAGCAGCCAAGATAGTCGGGCTGCCCTGGGGGGGGACGAGCAGTACTTC. Its translation: CASSQDSRAALGGDEQYF.

The rearrangement links TRBV4-2 to TRBJ2-3; D not certain. V lost 1 base to trimming and J lost 0 bases, with 8 bases between them. This CDR3 comprises 15 residues. Germline assignment: CDR1 LGHNA and CDR2 YNFKEQ. CDR3 DNA sequence: TGTGCCAGCAGCCAAGGCCAGTACAGCACAGATACGCAGTATTTT. Encoded protein: CASSQGQYSTDTQYF.

This clone was counted a few times. The gene calls are TRBV27 and TRBJ2-1, with 10 positions matching TRBD2. Germline V gene sequence: CDR1 MNHEY, CDR2 SMNVEV (reference sequence). The junction had 15 bases not matched to a gene; V was cut back by 6 bases and J by 10 bases. This CDR3 is built from 16 residues. CDR3 bases: TGTGCCAGCAGCCCAATCAGCGGGGGGGCAGGAAAAGAGCAGTTCTTC. This encodes CASSPISGGAGKEQFF.

V usage is TRBV7-9 and J usage is TRBJ2-1; maybe TRBD2 (6 bases). The germline V gene has CDR1 SEHNR and CDR2 FQNEAQ (reference sequence). Trimming took off 4 bases at V and 9 bases at J, with 22 bases between the two ends. This CDR3 has 16 amino acids. The CDR3 sequence: CASSYRGGVGGAEQFF. DNA for the CDR3: TGTGCCAGCAGCTATAGGGGCGGGGTTGGTGGTGCTGAGCAGTTCTTC.